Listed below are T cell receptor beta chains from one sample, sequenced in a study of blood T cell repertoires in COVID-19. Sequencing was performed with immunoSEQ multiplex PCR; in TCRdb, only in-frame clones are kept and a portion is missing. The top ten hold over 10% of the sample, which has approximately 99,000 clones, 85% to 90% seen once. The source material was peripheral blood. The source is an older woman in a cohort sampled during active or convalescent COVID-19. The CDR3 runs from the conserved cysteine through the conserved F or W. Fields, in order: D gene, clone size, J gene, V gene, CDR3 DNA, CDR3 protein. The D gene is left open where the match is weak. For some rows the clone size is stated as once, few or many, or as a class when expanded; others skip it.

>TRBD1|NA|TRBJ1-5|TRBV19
TGTGCCAGTAGTACGTCCATGGACAGGGGGAATTTTGGCAATCAGCCCCAGCATTTT
CASSTSMDRGNFGNQPQHF
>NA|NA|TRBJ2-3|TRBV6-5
TGTGCCAGCGCCTCCGGACTGTTGATATTGGATACGCAGTATTTT
CASASGLLILDTQYF
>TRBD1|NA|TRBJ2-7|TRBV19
TGTGCCAGTAGCCAAGCCGGGACAGCGTCCTACGAGCAGTACTTC
CASSQAGTASYEQYF
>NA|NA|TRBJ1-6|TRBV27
TGTGCCAGCAGTTTAGGGCGGAGCGGTTCACCCCTCCACTTT
CASSLGRSGSPLHF
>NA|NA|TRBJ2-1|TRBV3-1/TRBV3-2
TGTGCCAGCAGCCAAGATCGGGTTAGCCCGCGGGGGCAGTTCTTC
CASSQDRVSPRGQFF
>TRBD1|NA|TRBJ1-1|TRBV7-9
TGTGCCAGCAGCTTATCCGGGACAGCAAACACTGAAGCTTTCTTT
CASSLSGTANTEAFF
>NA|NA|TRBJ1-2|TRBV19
TGTGCCAGTAGTGCGGACAGTTCTTCTAACTATGGCTACACCTTC
CASSADSSSNYGYTF
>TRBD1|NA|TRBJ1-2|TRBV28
TGTGCCAGCAGTTCGACAGGGGCCGTCTATGGCTACACCTTC
CASSSTGAVYGYTF
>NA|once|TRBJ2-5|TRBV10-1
TGCGCCAGCAGCCCCGATTGGGGCCGGGAGACCCAGTACTTC
CASSPDWGRETQYF
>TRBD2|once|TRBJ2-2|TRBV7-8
TGTGCCAGCAGCTTAGGACTAGCGGGAGCCCTCCACACCGGGGAGCTGTTTTTT
CASSLGLAGALHTGELFF
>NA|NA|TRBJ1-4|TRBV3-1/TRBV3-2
TGTGCCAGCAGCCAAGCGGAAAAACTGTTTTTT
CASSQAEKLFF
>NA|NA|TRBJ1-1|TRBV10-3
TGTGCCATCAGTGCAGGGGAGTATTGGACTGAAGCTTTCTTT
CAISAGEYWTEAFF
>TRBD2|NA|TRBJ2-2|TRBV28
TGTGCCAGCTGCCGGGGGGGCACCACCGGGGAGCTGTTTTTT
CASCRGGTTGELFF
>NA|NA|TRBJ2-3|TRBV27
TGTGCCAGCAGTCCCAGACGGGACTCGACCACAGATACGCAGTATTTT
CASSPRRDSTTDTQYF
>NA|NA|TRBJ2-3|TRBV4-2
TGTGCCAGCAGCCAAGGACTAGCAGATACGCAGTATTTT
CASSQGLADTQYF
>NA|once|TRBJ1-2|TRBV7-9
TGTGCCAGCAGCTTAGGGGGCGCCAGCTATGGCTACACCTTC
CASSLGGASYGYTF
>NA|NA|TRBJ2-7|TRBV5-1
TGCGCCAGCAGCTTGAGTAGCGTCGCCTACGAGCAGTACTTC
CASSLSSVAYEQYF
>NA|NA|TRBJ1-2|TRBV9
TGTGCCAGCAGCGCCGGAATCGGGGTGAACGTCTATGGCTACACCTTC
CASSAGIGVNVYGYTF
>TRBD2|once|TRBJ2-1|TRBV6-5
TGTGCCAGCAGTTTAGGGGGACTAGCTGCCTACAATGAGCAGTTCTTC
CASSLGGLAAYNEQFF
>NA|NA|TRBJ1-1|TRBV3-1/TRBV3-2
TGTGCCAGCAGCCAACCAACTCGGAACACTGAAGCTTTCTTT
CASSQPTRNTEAFF
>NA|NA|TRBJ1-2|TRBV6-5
TGTGCCAGCAGTCCGGGGTCTCGCTACACCTTC
CASSPGSRYTF
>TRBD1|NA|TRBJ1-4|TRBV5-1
TGCGCCAGCGGGTGGACAGGGGCGAATGAAAAACTGTTTTTT
CASGWTGANEKLFF
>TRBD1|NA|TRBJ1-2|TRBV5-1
TGCGCCAGCAGCTTATACAGGGGGAATGGCTACACCTTC
CASSLYRGNGYTF
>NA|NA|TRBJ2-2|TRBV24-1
TGTGCCACCAGTGATCCCCCGCGCGGGGAGCTGTTTTTT
CATSDPPRGELFF
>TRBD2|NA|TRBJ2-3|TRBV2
TGTGCCAGCAGTCTTTGGGAGGGTCGGGGAGATACGCAGTATTTT
CASSLWEGRGDTQYF
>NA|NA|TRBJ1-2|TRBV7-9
TGTGCCAGCAGCCAGACGGACGGGGACTATGGCTACACCTTC
CASSQTDGDYGYTF
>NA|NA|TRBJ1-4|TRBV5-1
TGCGCCAGCTTGACAGGCGAAGGAGAAAAACTGTTTTTT
CASLTGEGEKLFF
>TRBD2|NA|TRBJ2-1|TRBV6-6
TGTGCCAGCAGTCGCAATAGCGGGGGGGTCTACGCCTACAATGAGCAGTTCTTC
CASSRNSGGVYAYNEQFF
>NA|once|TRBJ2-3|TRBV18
TGTGCCAGCTCACCACCGGGGCGTGCAGATACGCAGTATTTT
CASSPPGRADTQYF
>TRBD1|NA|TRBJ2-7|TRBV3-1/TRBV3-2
TGTGCCAGCAGCCCAGAAAGGGACAGGGAATACTCCTACGAGCAGTACTTC
CASSPERDREYSYEQYF
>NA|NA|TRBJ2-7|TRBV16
TGTGCCAGCAGCCATCATCGACAGGCCTACGAGCAGTACTTC
CASSHHRQAYEQYF
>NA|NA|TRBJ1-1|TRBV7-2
TGTGCCAGCAGCTTAGGCTGGGGAGGGACTGAAGCTTTCTTT
CASSLGWGGTEAFF
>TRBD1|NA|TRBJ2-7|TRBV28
TGTGCCAGCATGAGGGGACAGTCCTACGAGCAGTACTTC
CASMRGQSYEQYF
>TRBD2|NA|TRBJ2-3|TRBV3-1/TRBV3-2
TGTGCCAGCAGCGAAAACGGACTAGCGGGGGGGCCGGAAGATACGCAGTATTTT
CASSENGLAGGPEDTQYF
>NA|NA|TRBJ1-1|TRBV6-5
TGTGCCAGCACCAAAAACACGAACACTGAAGCTTTCTTT
CASTKNTNTEAFF
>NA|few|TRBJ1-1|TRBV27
TGTGCCAGCAGTTTTGATCCCACCGGGATGAACACTGAAGCTTTCTTT
CASSFDPTGMNTEAFF
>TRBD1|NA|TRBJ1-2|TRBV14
TGTGCCAGCAGTCCGCAGACAGGGATCTATGGCTACACCTTC
CASSPQTGIYGYTF
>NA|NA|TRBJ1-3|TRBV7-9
TGTGCCAGCAGCCCCGGTTCTGGAAACACCATATATTTT
CASSPGSGNTIYF
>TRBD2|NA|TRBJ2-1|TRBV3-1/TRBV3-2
TGTGCCAGCAGCCCAACGACTAGCAACCATGAGCAGTTCTTC
CASSPTTSNHEQFF
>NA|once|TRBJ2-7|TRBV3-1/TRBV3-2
TGTGCCAGCAGCCAAGAACGTTCGGGCGGAGGTACGTACGAGCAGTACTTC
CASSQERSGGGTYEQYF
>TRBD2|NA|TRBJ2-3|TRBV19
TGTGCCAGTAGTGGCAGACTAGCGGGAGGGTGGACAGATACGCAGTATTTT
CASSGRLAGGWTDTQYF
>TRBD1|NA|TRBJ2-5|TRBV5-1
TGCGCCAGCAGCTTGCAGGGACAGAAGGAGACCCAGTACTTC
CASSLQGQKETQYF
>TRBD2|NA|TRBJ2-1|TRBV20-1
TGCAGTGCTAGTGTTCCACTAGCGACAAATGAGCAGTTCTTC
CSASVPLATNEQFF
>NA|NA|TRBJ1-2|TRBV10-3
TGTGCCATCAGTGACAACAGGTTTTGGTATGGCTACACCTTC
CAISDNRFWYGYTF
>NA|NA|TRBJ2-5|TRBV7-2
TGTGCCAGCAGTCGCCACGGGATTCAAGAGACCCAGTACTTC
CASSRHGIQETQYF
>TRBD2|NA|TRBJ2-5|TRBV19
TGTGCCAGTAATAGCGGGGTTCAAGAGACCCAGTACTTC
CASNSGVQETQYF
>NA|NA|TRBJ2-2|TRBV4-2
TGTGCCAGCAGCCCCCTTGGGAGACTAGATATTACCGGGGAGCTGTTTTTT
CASSPLGRLDITGELFF
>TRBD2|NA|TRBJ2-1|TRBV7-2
TGTGCCAGCAGCTTGGGAGAAGCGGGGGATCAGTTCTTC
CASSLGEAGDQFF